This TCR beta chain was retrieved from a study of graft-versus-host responses after intestinal transplantation. Study-level background: Anti-thymocyte globulin served as induction for all recipients, who then took tacrolimus and steroids for three to four years. Findings of the study overall: Peak GvH clone levels in circulation were associated with early post-transplant HvG declines. There were GvH clones found in recipient marrow, and some of them appeared first in ileum or blood.

Comments on this clone: Antigen: not known.

The germline V gene has CDR1 MNHEY and CDR2 SVGAGI. The CDR3 consists of 16 residues. V shed 0 bases and J 0 bases; nucleotides not matched to a gene: 2. Intraepithelial and lamina propria lymphocytes were isolated from graft specimens. Here immunoSEQ multiplex PCR was the method, and the copy in TCRdb shows in-frame clones only, minus some. The sample has 35,000 to 40,000 clones, roughly 87% seen once. The chain has TRBV6-5 and TRBJ1-3, with TRBD1 identical over 7 bases. The sequence was collected from a human patient who received an intestinal transplant, so some T cells may come from the graft donor. Sequencing was performed on ileum tissue, taken almost 210 days after intestinal transplant. The CDR3 is CASSYSGQNSGNTIYF. CDR3 bases: TGTGCCAGCAGTTACTCGGGACAGAACTCTGGAAACACCATATATTTT.